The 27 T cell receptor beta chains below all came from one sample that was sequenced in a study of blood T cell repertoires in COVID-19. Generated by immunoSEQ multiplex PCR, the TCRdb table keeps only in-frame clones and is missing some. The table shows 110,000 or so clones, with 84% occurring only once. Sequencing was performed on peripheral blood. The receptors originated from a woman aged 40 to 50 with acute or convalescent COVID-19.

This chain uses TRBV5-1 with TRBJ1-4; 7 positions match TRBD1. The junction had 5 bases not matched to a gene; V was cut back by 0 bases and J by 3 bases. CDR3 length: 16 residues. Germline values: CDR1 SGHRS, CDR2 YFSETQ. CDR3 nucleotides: TGCGCCAGCAGCTTGGTCGGCAGGGGGTCTAATGAAAAACTGTTTTTT. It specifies CASSLVGRGSNEKLFF.

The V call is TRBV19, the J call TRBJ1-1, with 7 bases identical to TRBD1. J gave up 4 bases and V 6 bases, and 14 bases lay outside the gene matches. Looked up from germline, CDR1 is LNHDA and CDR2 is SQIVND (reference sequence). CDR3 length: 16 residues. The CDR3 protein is CASSASVGAGGTEAFF. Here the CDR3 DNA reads TGTGCCAGTAGCGCTTCGGTAGGGGCAGGGGGCACTGAAGCTTTCTTT.

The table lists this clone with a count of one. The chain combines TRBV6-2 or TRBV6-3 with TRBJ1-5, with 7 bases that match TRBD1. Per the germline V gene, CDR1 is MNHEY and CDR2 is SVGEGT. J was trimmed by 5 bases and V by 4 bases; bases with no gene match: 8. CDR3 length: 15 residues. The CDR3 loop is CASSSWTGLHQPQHF. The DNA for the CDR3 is TGTGCCAGCAGTTCCTGGACAGGTCTTCATCAGCCCCAGCATTTT.

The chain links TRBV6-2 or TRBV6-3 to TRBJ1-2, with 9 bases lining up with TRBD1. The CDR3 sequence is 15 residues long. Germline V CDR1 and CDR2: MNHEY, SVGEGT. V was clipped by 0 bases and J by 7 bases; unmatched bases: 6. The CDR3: CASSYSPGQGIGYTF. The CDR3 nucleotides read TGTGCCAGCAGTTACTCTCCGGGACAGGGTATTGGCTACACCTTC.

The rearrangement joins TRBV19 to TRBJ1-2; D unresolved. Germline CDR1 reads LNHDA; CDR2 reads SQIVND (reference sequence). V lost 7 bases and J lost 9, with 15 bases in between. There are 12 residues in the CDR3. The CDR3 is CASITDGNRYTF. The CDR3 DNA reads TGTGCCAGTATCACAGACGGTAATCGCTACACCTTC.

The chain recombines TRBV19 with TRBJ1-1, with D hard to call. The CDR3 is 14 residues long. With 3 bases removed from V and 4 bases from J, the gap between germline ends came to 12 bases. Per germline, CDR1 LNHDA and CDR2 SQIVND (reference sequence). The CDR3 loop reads CASSIPVRGTEAFF. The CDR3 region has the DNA TGTGCCAGTAGTATCCCGGTCCGTGGCACTGAAGCTTTCTTT.

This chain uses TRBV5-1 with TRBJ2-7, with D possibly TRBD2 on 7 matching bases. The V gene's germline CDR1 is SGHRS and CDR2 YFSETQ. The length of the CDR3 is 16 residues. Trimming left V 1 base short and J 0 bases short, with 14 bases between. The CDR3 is CASSLTAGGRSYEQYF. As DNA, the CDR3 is TGCGCCAGCAGCTTGACGGCCGGGGGGCGCTCCTACGAGCAGTACTTC.

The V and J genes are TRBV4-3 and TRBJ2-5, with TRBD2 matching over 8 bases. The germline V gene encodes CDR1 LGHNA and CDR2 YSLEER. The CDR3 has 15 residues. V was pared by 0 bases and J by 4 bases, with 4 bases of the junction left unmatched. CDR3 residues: CASSQDDGGGETQYF. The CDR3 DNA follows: TGCGCCAGCAGCCAAGATGACGGGGGGGGAGAGACCCAGTACTTC.

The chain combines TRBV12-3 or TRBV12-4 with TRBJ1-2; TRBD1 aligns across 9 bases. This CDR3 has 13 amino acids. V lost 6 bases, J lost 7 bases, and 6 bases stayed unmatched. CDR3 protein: CASRGTGFFGYTF. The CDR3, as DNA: TGTGCCAGCAGGGGGACAGGGTTCTTTGGCTACACCTTC.

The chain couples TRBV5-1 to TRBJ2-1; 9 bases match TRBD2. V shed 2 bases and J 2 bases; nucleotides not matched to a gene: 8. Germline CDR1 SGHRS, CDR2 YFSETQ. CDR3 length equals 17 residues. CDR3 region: CASSFGGGATTYNEQFF. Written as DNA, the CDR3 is TGCGCCAGCAGCTTTGGCGGGGGGGCAACCACCTACAATGAGCAGTTCTTC.

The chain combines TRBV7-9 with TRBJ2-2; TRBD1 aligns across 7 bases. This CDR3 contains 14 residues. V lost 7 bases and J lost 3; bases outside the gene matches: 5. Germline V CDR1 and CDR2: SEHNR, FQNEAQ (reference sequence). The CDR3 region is CASNRQGDTGELFF. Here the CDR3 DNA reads TGTGCCAGCAATAGACAGGGCGACACCGGGGAGCTGTTTTTT.

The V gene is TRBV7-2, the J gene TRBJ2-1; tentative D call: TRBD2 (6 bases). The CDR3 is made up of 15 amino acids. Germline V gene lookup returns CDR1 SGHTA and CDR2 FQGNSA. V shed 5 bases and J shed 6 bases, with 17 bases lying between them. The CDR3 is CASSPRTTTLNEQFF. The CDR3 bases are TGTGCCAGCAGCCCTCGGACTACAACCCTCAATGAGCAGTTCTTC.

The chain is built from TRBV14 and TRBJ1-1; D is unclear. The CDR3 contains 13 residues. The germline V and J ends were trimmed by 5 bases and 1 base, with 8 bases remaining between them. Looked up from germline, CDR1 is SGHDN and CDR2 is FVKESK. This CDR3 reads CASSTFRNTEAFF. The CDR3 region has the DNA TGTGCCAGCAGCACGTTTAGGAACACTGAAGCTTTCTTT.

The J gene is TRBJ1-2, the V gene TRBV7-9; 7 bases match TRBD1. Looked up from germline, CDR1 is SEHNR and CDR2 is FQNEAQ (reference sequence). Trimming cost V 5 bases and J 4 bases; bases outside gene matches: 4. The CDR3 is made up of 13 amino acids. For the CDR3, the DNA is TGTGCCAGCAGCGTCGCAGGGGGCTATGGCTACACCTTC. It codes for CASSVAGGYGYTF.

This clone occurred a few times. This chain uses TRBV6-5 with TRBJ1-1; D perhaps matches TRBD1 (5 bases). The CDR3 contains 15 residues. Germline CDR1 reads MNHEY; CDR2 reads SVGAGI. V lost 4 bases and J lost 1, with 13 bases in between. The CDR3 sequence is CASSFIGGGNTEAFF. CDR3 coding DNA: TGTGCCAGCAGTTTTATCGGGGGAGGGAACACTGAAGCTTTCTTT.

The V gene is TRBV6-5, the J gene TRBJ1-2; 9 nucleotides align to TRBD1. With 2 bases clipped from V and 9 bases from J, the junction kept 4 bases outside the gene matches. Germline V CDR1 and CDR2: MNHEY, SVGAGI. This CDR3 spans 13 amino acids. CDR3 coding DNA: TGTGCCAGCAGTTACCAGGGGACAGGGCGCTACACCTTC. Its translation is CASSYQGTGRYTF.

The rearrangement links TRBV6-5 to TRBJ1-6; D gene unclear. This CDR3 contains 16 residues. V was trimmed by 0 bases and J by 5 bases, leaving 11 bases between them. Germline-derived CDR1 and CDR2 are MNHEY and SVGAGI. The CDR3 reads CASSYSPRNNNSPLHF. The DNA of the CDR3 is TGTGCCAGCAGTTACTCCCCGAGAAATAATAATTCACCCCTCCACTTT.

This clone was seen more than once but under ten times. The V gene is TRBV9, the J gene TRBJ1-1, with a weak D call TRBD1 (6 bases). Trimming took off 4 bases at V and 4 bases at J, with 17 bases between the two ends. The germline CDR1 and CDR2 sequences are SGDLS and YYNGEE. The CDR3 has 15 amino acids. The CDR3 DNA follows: TGTGCCAGCAGCTACCTGCCAGGGGCCCTCACTGAAGCTTTCTTT. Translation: CASSYLPGALTEAFF. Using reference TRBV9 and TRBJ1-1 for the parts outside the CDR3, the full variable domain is DSGVTQTPKHLITATGQRVTLRCSPRSGDLSVYWYQQSLDQGLQFLIQYYNGEERAKGNILERFSAQQFPDLHSELNLSSLELGDSALYFCASSYLPGALTEAFFGQGTRLTVV.

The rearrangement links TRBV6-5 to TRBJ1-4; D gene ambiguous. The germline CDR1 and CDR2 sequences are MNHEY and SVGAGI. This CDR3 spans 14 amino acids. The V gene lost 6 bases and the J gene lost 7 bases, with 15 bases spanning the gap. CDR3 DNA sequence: TGTGCCAGCAGCCCCTACGGAGGGATTGAAAAACTGTTTTTT. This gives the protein CASSPYGGIEKLFF.

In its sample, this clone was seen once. The CDR3 protein is CASSPSASSYNSPLHF. The CDR3 region has the DNA TGTGCCAGCAGCCCCTCTGCTAGCTCCTATAATTCACCCCTCCACTTT. The chain is built from TRBV7-9 and TRBJ1-6; D is unresolved. The V and J ends lost 5 bases and 0 bases respectively, with 11 bases between them. The CDR3 extends over 16 amino acids. Germline V CDR1 and CDR2: SEHNR, FQNEAQ (reference sequence).

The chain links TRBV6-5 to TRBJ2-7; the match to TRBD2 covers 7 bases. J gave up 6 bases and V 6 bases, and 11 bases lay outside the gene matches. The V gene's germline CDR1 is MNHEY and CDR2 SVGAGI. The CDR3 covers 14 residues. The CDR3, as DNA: TGTGCCAGCAGCCGATCTACGGGGGGATCCGAGCAGTACTTC. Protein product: CASSRSTGGSEQYF.

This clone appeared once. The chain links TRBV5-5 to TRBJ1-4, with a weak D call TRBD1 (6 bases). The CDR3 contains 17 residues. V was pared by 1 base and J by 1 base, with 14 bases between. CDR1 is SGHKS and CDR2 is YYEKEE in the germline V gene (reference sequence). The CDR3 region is CASSLSEGGGTNEKLFF. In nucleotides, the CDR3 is TGTGCCAGCAGCTTGTCTGAGGGAGGGGGAACTAATGAAAAACTGTTTTTT.

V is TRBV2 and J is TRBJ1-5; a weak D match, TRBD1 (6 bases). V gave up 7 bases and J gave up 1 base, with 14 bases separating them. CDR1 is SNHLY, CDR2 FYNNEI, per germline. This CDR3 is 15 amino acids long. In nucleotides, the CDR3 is TGTGCCAGCATCCGGGACACAGTCAGCAATCAGCCCCAGCATTTT. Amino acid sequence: CASIRDTVSNQPQHF.

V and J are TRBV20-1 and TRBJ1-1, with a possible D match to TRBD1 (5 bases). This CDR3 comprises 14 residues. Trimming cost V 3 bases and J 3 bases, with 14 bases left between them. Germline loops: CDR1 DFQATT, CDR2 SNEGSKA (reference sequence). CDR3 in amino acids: CSASEPGRYTEAFF. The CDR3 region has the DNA TGCAGTGCTAGTGAGCCAGGGCGCTACACTGAAGCTTTCTTT.

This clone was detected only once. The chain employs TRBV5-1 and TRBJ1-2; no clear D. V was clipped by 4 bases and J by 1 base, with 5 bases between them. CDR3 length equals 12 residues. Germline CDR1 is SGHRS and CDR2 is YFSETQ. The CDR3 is CASSLSNYGYTF. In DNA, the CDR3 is TGCGCCAGCAGCCTTAGTAACTATGGCTACACCTTC.

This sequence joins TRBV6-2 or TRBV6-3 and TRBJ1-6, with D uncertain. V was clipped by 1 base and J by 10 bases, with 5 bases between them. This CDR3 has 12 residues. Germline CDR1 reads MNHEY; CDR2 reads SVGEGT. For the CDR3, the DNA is TGTGCCAGCAGTTACTTGGGCTCACCCCTCCACTTT. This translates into CASSYLGSPLHF.

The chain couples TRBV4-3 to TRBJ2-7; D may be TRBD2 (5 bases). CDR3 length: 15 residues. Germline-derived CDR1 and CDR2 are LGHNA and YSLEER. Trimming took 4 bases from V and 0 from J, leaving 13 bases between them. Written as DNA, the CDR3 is TGCGCCAGCAGCCGAGACACGGGGAACTCCTACGAGCAGTACTTC. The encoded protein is CASSRDTGNSYEQYF.